What follows describes a single T cell receptor (beta chain). Its antigen is still unknown. Germline V gene lookup returns CDR1 SGHTA and CDR2 FQGNSA. The CDR3 extends over 14 amino acids. V was pared by 1 base and J by 7 bases, with 4 bases of the junction left unmatched. TCRdb ran MiXCR on the 5' RACE reads and lists one entry per CDR3 protein. Here the sample spans approximately 610,000 distinct CDR3 sequences, roughly 17% being singletons. This sample is part of a study of T cells after yellow fever vaccination. General study findings and limits: Clones that expanded after primary vaccination mostly reappeared after the booster (96% CD4, roughly 90% CD8). Across the CD4 and CD8 compartments, a small share of clonotypes was present in both.

This TCR was sampled from a man between 18 and 29 years old who received the YFV17D yellow fever vaccine. The V and J genes are TRBV7-2 and TRBJ1-1, with 9 bases aligning to TRBD1. Sequencing used PBMCs, obtained about 5 days after the first yellow fever vaccination. Written as DNA, the CDR3 is TGTGCCAGCAGCTTAGACAGGGGGCGCGGTGAAGCTTTCTTT. The encoded protein is CASSLDRGRGEAFF.